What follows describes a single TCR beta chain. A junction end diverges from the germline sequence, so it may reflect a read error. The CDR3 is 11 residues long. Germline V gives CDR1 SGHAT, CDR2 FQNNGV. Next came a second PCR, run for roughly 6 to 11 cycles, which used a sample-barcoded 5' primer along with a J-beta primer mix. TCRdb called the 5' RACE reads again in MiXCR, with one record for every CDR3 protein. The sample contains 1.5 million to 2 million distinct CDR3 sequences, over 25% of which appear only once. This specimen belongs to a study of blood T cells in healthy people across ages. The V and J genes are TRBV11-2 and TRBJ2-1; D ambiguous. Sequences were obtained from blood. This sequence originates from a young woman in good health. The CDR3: CASTVHNVQFF. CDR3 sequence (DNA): TGTGCCAGCACCGTTCACAATGTGCAGTTCTTC.